Shown below are 18 T cell receptor beta chains from a single sample sequenced in a study of blood T cell repertoires in COVID-19. Measured with immunoSEQ multiplex PCR; TCRdb has only the in-frame clones, and not every one. The sample records roughly 120,000 clones, 88% being singletons. Sequencing input: peripheral blood. These receptor sequences come from a woman in her fifties or sixties with active or convalescent COVID-19.

The rearrangement links TRBV6-4 to TRBJ2-1; TRBD2 matches at 10 bases. CDR3 length: 15 amino acids. V lost 0 bases and J lost 7; bases outside the gene matches: 3. Per the germline V gene, CDR1 is MRHNA and CDR2 is SNTAGT. The CDR3 DNA reads as TGTGCCAGCAGTGACTCACTAGCGGGAATGAATGAGCAGTTCTTC. It encodes CASSDSLAGMNEQFF.

V gene TRBV4-1 combines with J gene TRBJ2-1; tentatively, D is TRBD1 (6 bases). This CDR3 spans 16 amino acids. The V gene lost 1 base and the J gene lost 7 bases, with 17 bases spanning the gap. CDR1 and CDR2 from the germline V gene are MGHRA and YSYEKL. CDR3 residues: CASSQGSVEGVNEQFF. The CDR3 DNA sequence: TGCGCCAGCAGCCAAGGTTCAGTCGAGGGGGTGAATGAGCAGTTCTTC.

This clone was counted a single time. The chain is built from TRBV3-1 (or the pseudogene TRBV3-2) and TRBJ2-2; 8 bases are shared with TRBD1. Germline-derived CDR1 and CDR2 are LGHDT and YNNKEL (reference sequence). Germline trimming cut 4 bases from V and 5 bases from J; bases unmatched to any gene: 6. The CDR3 is 15 amino acids. CDR3 DNA: TGTGCCAGCAGCCCCACGGGACAGGCAACCGGGGAGCTGTTTTTT. It encodes CASSPTGQATGELFF.

The chain is built from TRBV30 and TRBJ2-1; D gene unclear. Trimming shortened V by 1 base and J by 8 bases, and 6 bases separated the two germline ends. This CDR3 has 11 amino acids. In germline, CDR1 is GTSNPN, CDR2 SVGIG (reference sequence). The CDR3 DNA follows: TGTGCCTGGAGTGATTCGTATGAGCAGTTCTTC. Its translation: CAWSDSYEQFF.

The chain combines TRBV5-4 with TRBJ2-7, with D unresolved. Per the germline V gene, CDR1 is SGHNT and CDR2 is YYREEE (reference sequence). The CDR3 totals 14 residues. Trimming stripped 0 bases from V and 0 bases from J, with 7 bases between. The CDR3 nucleotides are TGTGCCAGCAGCTTGGCGGAGATCTCCTACGAGCAGTACTTC. It codes for CASSLAEISYEQYF.

The chain joins TRBV5-4 to TRBJ2-6; 7 bases match TRBD2. V trimming: 4 bases; J trimming: 0 bases; junction bases outside the gene matches: 7. CDR1 is SGHNT and CDR2 is YYREEE in the germline V gene (reference sequence). CDR3 length equals 17 residues. CDR3 region: CASSRGTTLSGANVLTF. The CDR3 DNA reads as TGTGCCAGCAGCCGGGGGACTACGCTCTCTGGGGCCAACGTCCTGACTTTC. Complete variable domain (other parts from reference TRBV5-4 and TRBJ2-6): ETGVTQSPTHLIKTRGQQVTLRCSSQSGHNTVSWYQQALGQGPQFIFQYYREEENGRGNFPPRFSGLQFPNYSSELNVNALELDDSALYLCASSRGTTLSGANVLTFGAGSRLTVL.

The chain uses TRBV2 and TRBJ1-5; D gene uncertain. Trimming pared 4 bases from V and 5 bases from J, leaving 15 bases between. CDR3 length: 15 amino acids. CDR1 SNHLY and CDR2 FYNNEI come from the germline V gene. The CDR3 bases are TGTGCCAGCAGTGCTCGAGGAGGATGGGATCAGCCCCAGCATTTT. Its protein is CASSARGGWDQPQHF.

This sequence joins TRBV21-1 and TRBJ2-7; TRBD1 is the table's D call and was not checked against the DNA. TRBV21-1 is a pseudogene locus. The CDR3 has 13 amino acids. The DNA of the CDR3 is TGTGCCAGCGGCCGGGACAGGGGCCACGAGCAGTACTTC. Translation: CASGRDRGHEQYF.

V gene TRBV28 combines with J gene TRBJ1-4, with 8 nucleotides matching TRBD1. CDR3 size: 14 residues. The V gene's germline CDR1 is MDHEN and CDR2 SYDVKM. J lost 11 bases, V lost 6 bases, and 11 bases had no gene match. The CDR3 nucleotides are TGTGCCAGCAGGAGGGGACAGGTCGATAGGAAACTGTTTTTT. This translates into CASRRGQVDRKLFF.

This rearrangement joins TRBV5-4 to TRBJ1-3, with no clear D. The CDR3 is made up of 12 amino acids. Per germline, CDR1 SGHNT and CDR2 YYREEE (reference sequence). The germline V and J ends were trimmed by 1 base and 4 bases, with 3 bases remaining between them. CDR3 coding DNA: TGTGCCAGCAGCTTGCAAGGAAACACCATATATTTT. Translated, it gives CASSLQGNTIYF.

The genes are TRBV10-3 and TRBJ2-3, with 9 bases fitting TRBD1. Losses at the gene ends were 3 bases for V and 5 bases for J; bases not matched to a gene: 9. The CDR3 contains 16 residues. Germline loops: CDR1 ENHRY, CDR2 SYGVKD. The CDR3: CAISERGTGNGDTQYF. CDR3 bases: TGTGCCATCAGTGAACGCGGGACAGGGAATGGAGATACGCAGTATTTT.

The chain employs TRBV18 and TRBJ1-1; weak D call: TRBD1 (6 bases). Germline V gene data show CDR1 as KGHSH and CDR2 as LQKENI. V dropped 6 bases and J dropped 12 bases, with 20 bases sitting between them. The CDR3 is 13 amino acids. DNA for the CDR3: TGTGCCAGCTCGACTTCAGAGGACAGTCCGACTTTCTTT. Its translation is CASSTSEDSPTFF.

The rearrangement uses TRBV7-2 and TRBJ2-5, with no clear D. Trimming left V 1 base short and J 1 base short, with 10 bases between. The germline gives CDR1 SGHTA, CDR2 FQGNSA. This CDR3 comprises 15 residues. The CDR3 loop reads CASSLVSVVQETQYF. Written as DNA, the CDR3 is TGTGCCAGCAGCTTAGTTTCGGTGGTCCAAGAGACCCAGTACTTC.

This chain's CDR3 is CASRLAGDNEQFF. The CDR3 DNA is TGTGCCAGTAGACTAGCGGGAGACAATGAGCAGTTCTTC. This rearrangement joins TRBV12-3 or TRBV12-4 to TRBJ2-1; TRBD2 matches at 12 bases. With V trimmed by 9 bases and J by 5 bases, 2 bases remained unmatched. The CDR3 extends over 13 amino acids.

V is TRBV5-1 and J is TRBJ2-3; 7 nucleotides align to TRBD2. Germline V lookup: CDR1 SGHRS, CDR2 YFSETQ. The CDR3 is 13 amino acids. The junction had 6 bases not matched to a gene; V was cut back by 5 bases and J by 6 bases. The CDR3 DNA sequence: TGCGCCAGCAGTTCGCAGGGAGGGGATACGCAGTATTTT. It encodes CASSSQGGDTQYF.

CDR3 sequence: CATTGISTGELFF. In nucleotides, the CDR3 is TGTGCCACTACAGGGATCTCAACCGGGGAGCTGTTTTTT. V usage is TRBV10-3 and J usage is TRBJ2-2; the D gene is possibly TRBD1 (6 bases). The V and J ends lost 10 bases and 5 bases respectively, with 14 bases between them. CDR3 size: 13 residues. The germline V gene encodes CDR1 ENHRY and CDR2 SYGVKD.

The count of this clone is one. The J gene is TRBJ1-4, the V gene TRBV6-5; 12 nucleotides match TRBD1. The CDR3 extends over 15 amino acids. The germline CDR1 and CDR2 sequences are MNHEY and SVGAGI. V lost 5 bases, J lost 10 bases, and 8 bases stayed unmatched. The CDR3 DNA is TGTGCCAGCAGTCAGGGACAGGGGGCGGTCGGAAAACTGTTTTTT. The encoded protein is CASSQGQGAVGKLFF.

This clone was observed a handful of times. V is TRBV5-1 and J is TRBJ1-4; TRBD1 agrees at 8 bases. The germline gives CDR1 SGHRS, CDR2 YFSETQ. V shed 5 bases, J shed 6 bases, and the junction held 9 bases outside the gene matches. This CDR3 region has 15 residues. The DNA for the CDR3 is TGCGCCAGCAGTCCGACCAGGGGGCCGGATGAAAAACTGTTTTTT. Translation gives CASSPTRGPDEKLFF. The full variable domain, in which reference TRBV5-1 and TRBJ1-4 provide the parts outside the CDR3, is KAGVTQTPRYLIKTRGQQVTLSCSPISGHRSVSWYQQTPGQGLQFLFEYFSETQRNKGNFPGRFSGRQFSNSRSEMNVSTLELGDSALYLCASSPTRGPDEKLFFGSGTQLSVL.